This TCR beta chain was recovered during a study of cytomegalovirus exposure and HLA in healthy donors. CDR3 length: 15 amino acids. Looked up from germline, CDR1 is ENHRY and CDR2 is SYGVKD. V was pared by 6 bases and J by 0 bases, with 4 bases of the junction left unmatched. As concerns this clone: Its antigen remains unidentified.

Overall study results and limits: Associated with cytomegalovirus, according to the listing, were 150 to 200 TCR beta chains. A few CMV-associated chains were confirmed in vitro to be specific for CMV antigens.

The study drew the donors from its approximately 110-subject validation cohort, separate from the roughly 670-subject first cohort. Assay used: immunoSEQ multiplex PCR; TCRdb lists only in-frame clones, some missing. In the table there are some 150,000 clones, just over 85% of which are singletons. This receptor was taken from a woman between 18 and 29 years old in good health and CMV-seropositive. The genes are TRBV10-3 and TRBJ2-1; 8 bases match TRBD2. The material sequenced was PBMCs. The CDR3 region has the DNA TGTGCCATCAGCCGGGGGGGGGTCTCCTACAATGAGCAGTTCTTC. Residues: CAISRGGVSYNEQFF.